A selection of T cell receptor beta chains follows, all from one sample in a study of cytomegalovirus exposure and HLA in healthy donors. Clones were sequenced by immunoSEQ multiplex PCR, and TCRdb holds only the in-frame ones, with some missing. The table has roughly 130,000 clones, roughly 86% seen once. Sequenced material: PBMCs. These receptors originate from a woman between 25 and 40 years old in good health and CMV-seronegative. The CDR3 runs from the conserved cysteine through the conserved F or W. The D gene is left open where the match is weak. Only part of the rows carry a size: once, few, many, or a class if the clone is expanded.

v_gene: TRBV28
j_gene: TRBJ1-1
d_gene: .
abundance: .
CDR3aa: CASRPRGTQAFF
CDR3nt: TGTGCCAGCAGACCAAGGGGGACGCAAGCTTTCTTT

v_gene: TRBV9
j_gene: TRBJ2-7
d_gene: TRBD1
abundance: .
CDR3aa: CASSVGGTGVYEQYF
CDR3nt: TGTGCCAGCAGCGTAGGTGGGACAGGGGTCTACGAGCAGTACTTC

v_gene: TRBV5-6
j_gene: TRBJ1-1
d_gene: .
abundance: once
CDR3aa: CASSLYGGVGLTEAFF
CDR3nt: TGTGCCAGCAGCTTGTATGGGGGCGTAGGGCTCACTGAAGCTTTCTTT

v_gene: TRBV19
j_gene: TRBJ2-1
d_gene: .
abundance: .
CDR3aa: CASSIWDQGLGTSSYNEQFF
CDR3nt: TGTGCCAGTAGTATTTGGGATCAAGGTTTGGGGACAAGCTCCTACAATGAGCAGTTCTTC

v_gene: TRBV5-1
j_gene: TRBJ2-3
d_gene: TRBD2
abundance: .
CDR3aa: CASSIGTTDTQYF
CDR3nt: TGCGCCAGCAGCATCGGGACTACCGATACGCAGTATTTT

v_gene: TRBV6-5
j_gene: TRBJ2-7
d_gene: TRBD1
abundance: .
CDR3aa: CASSIGTGETYEQYF
CDR3nt: TGTGCCAGCAGCATCGGGACAGGGGAAACCTACGAGCAGTACTTC

v_gene: TRBV18
j_gene: TRBJ1-3
d_gene: .
abundance: .
CDR3aa: CASSPSLRPSGNTIYF
CDR3nt: TGTGCCAGCTCACCAAGTTTGCGGCCCTCTGGAAACACCATATATTTT

v_gene: TRBV7-3
j_gene: TRBJ2-3
d_gene: TRBD2
abundance: .
CDR3aa: CASSFGLGGTDTQYF
CDR3nt: TGTGCCAGCAGCTTCGGACTAGGGGGCACAGATACGCAGTATTTT

v_gene: TRBV6-5
j_gene: TRBJ1-3
d_gene: .
abundance: .
CDR3aa: CASSFGSSSGNTIYF
CDR3nt: TGTGCCAGCAGTTTCGGTTCGTCCTCTGGAAACACCATATATTTT

v_gene: TRBV4-2
j_gene: TRBJ1-5
d_gene: TRBD1
abundance: .
CDR3aa: CASSQDRGHSNQPQHF
CDR3nt: TGTGCCAGCAGCCAAGACAGGGGGCATAGCAATCAGCCCCAGCATTTT

v_gene: TRBV2
j_gene: TRBJ2-3
d_gene: .
abundance: .
CDR3aa: CATLRVLRGATDTQYF
CDR3nt: TGTGCCACCCTCCGCGTCTTGCGGGGAGCCACAGATACGCAGTATTTT

v_gene: TRBV7-3
j_gene: TRBJ2-1
d_gene: TRBD1
abundance: once
CDR3aa: CASGQGARNEQFF
CDR3nt: TGTGCCAGCGGACAGGGGGCGCGGAATGAGCAGTTCTTC

v_gene: TRBV19
j_gene: TRBJ1-5
d_gene: .
abundance: .
CDR3aa: CASSIEPRKGGAGNQPQHF
CDR3nt: TGTGCCAGTAGTATAGAGCCTAGAAAGGGAGGGGCTGGCAATCAGCCCCAGCATTTT

v_gene: TRBV7-9
j_gene: TRBJ1-6
d_gene: TRBD1
abundance: .
CDR3aa: CASSPGQGASSYNSPLHF
CDR3nt: TGTGCCAGCAGCCCAGGACAGGGGGCGAGCTCCTATAATTCACCCCTCCACTTT

v_gene: TRBV27
j_gene: TRBJ2-1
d_gene: TRBD1
abundance: .
CDR3aa: CASSLKGQSYNEQFF
CDR3nt: TGTGCCAGCAGTTTAAAGGGACAGAGCTACAATGAGCAGTTCTTC

v_gene: TRBV5-1
j_gene: TRBJ1-3
d_gene: .
abundance: .
CDR3aa: CASSLADIRSGNTIYF
CDR3nt: TGCGCCAGCAGCTTGGCCGACATCCGCTCTGGAAACACCATATATTTT

v_gene: TRBV18
j_gene: TRBJ2-3
d_gene: TRBD1
abundance: .
CDR3aa: CASSPGQGFDTQYF
CDR3nt: TGTGCCAGCTCACCGGGACAGGGGTTCGATACGCAGTATTTT

v_gene: TRBV5-1
j_gene: TRBJ2-2
d_gene: TRBD1
abundance: .
CDR3aa: CASSLVGTGNTGELFF
CDR3nt: TGCGCCAGCAGCTTGGTGGGGACAGGGAACACCGGGGAGCTGTTTTTT

v_gene: TRBV27
j_gene: TRBJ2-1
d_gene: TRBD2
abundance: .
CDR3aa: CASSLRASGDQGQFF
CDR3nt: TGTGCCAGCAGTTTAAGGGCTAGCGGGGACCAGGGGCAGTTCTTC

v_gene: TRBV28
j_gene: TRBJ2-3
d_gene: TRBD2
abundance: .
CDR3aa: CASSKGTSGSTDTQYF
CDR3nt: TGTGCCAGCAGTAAGGGGACTAGCGGGTCCACAGATACGCAGTATTTT

v_gene: TRBV30
j_gene: TRBJ1-6
d_gene: .
abundance: .
CDR3aa: CAWNGIQSNSPLHF
CDR3nt: TGTGCCTGGAACGGGATACAGAGTAATTCACCCCTCCACTTT

v_gene: TRBV4-1
j_gene: TRBJ2-6
d_gene: TRBD1
abundance: .
CDR3aa: CASSQSRDRGSGANVLTF
CDR3nt: TGCGCCAGCAGCCAGTCCCGGGACAGGGGCTCTGGGGCCAACGTCCTGACTTTC

v_gene: TRBV6-6
j_gene: TRBJ1-4
d_gene: .
abundance: .
CDR3aa: CASSPIGEKLFF
CDR3nt: TGTGCCAGCAGCCCCATCGGTGAAAAACTGTTTTTT

v_gene: TRBV2
j_gene: TRBJ2-5
d_gene: .
abundance: .
CDR3aa: CASTVAGTRQETQYF
CDR3nt: TGTGCCAGCACGGTGGCGGGGACCCGCCAAGAGACCCAGTACTTC

v_gene: TRBV5-1
j_gene: TRBJ2-4
d_gene: TRBD1
abundance: .
CDR3aa: CASSQDRGTKDIQYF
CDR3nt: TGCGCCAGCAGCCAGGACAGGGGGACGAAGGACATTCAGTACTTC

v_gene: TRBV7-8
j_gene: TRBJ1-1
d_gene: .
abundance: .
CDR3aa: CASSPRQDLMNTEAFF
CDR3nt: TGTGCCAGCAGCCCGAGACAGGATTTGATGAACACTGAAGCTTTCTTT

v_gene: TRBV6-1
j_gene: TRBJ2-3
d_gene: .
abundance: .
CDR3aa: CASSEPGAGDTQYF
CDR3nt: TGTGCCAGCAGTGAACCAGGGGCAGGAGATACGCAGTATTTT

v_gene: TRBV5-1
j_gene: TRBJ1-2
d_gene: .
abundance: .
CDR3aa: CASSLGGENYGYTF
CDR3nt: TGCGCCAGCAGCTTGGGGGGCGAGAACTATGGCTACACCTTC

v_gene: TRBV10-2
j_gene: TRBJ1-6
d_gene: .
abundance: many
CDR3aa: CASSHYNSPLHF
CDR3nt: TGCGCCAGCAGTCACTATAATTCACCCCTCCACTTT

v_gene: TRBV27
j_gene: TRBJ1-2
d_gene: .
abundance: .
CDR3aa: CASRRQVGLEYGYTF
CDR3nt: TGTGCCAGCAGACGACAGGTGGGGTTGGAGTATGGCTACACCTTC

v_gene: TRBV6-5
j_gene: TRBJ2-1
d_gene: TRBD2
abundance: once
CDR3aa: CASSYSWRGYNEQFF
CDR3nt: TGTGCCAGCAGTTACAGTTGGCGGGGGTACAATGAGCAGTTCTTC

v_gene: TRBV6-5
j_gene: TRBJ2-7
d_gene: .
abundance: .
CDR3aa: CASSYSPRGVPYEQYF
CDR3nt: TGTGCCAGCAGTTATTCACCCCGGGGAGTCCCCTACGAGCAGTACTTC

v_gene: TRBV2
j_gene: TRBJ2-7
d_gene: .
abundance: .
CDR3aa: CASTDSLIYEQYF
CDR3nt: TGTGCCAGCACGGACAGTTTAATCTACGAGCAGTACTTC

v_gene: TRBV19
j_gene: TRBJ2-6
d_gene: TRBD1
abundance: many
CDR3aa: CASSTRTGSSGANVLTF
CDR3nt: TGTGCCAGTAGTACCAGGACAGGGAGCTCTGGGGCCAACGTCCTGACTTTC

v_gene: TRBV7-6
j_gene: TRBJ2-1
d_gene: TRBD2
abundance: .
CDR3aa: CASSPLAGLDEQFF
CDR3nt: TGTGCCAGCAGCCCCCTAGCGGGGTTGGATGAGCAGTTCTTC

v_gene: TRBV21-1
j_gene: TRBJ1-2
d_gene: .
abundance: .
CDR3aa: CASSPKPHRVEDYGYTF
CDR3nt: TGTGCCAGCAGCCCGAAACCGCACAGGGTTGAGGACTATGGCTACACCTTC

v_gene: TRBV2
j_gene: TRBJ2-5
d_gene: .
abundance: few
CDR3aa: CASSVLGIGGWETQYF
CDR3nt: TGTGCCAGCAGTGTTTTGGGAATAGGGGGATGGGAGACCCAGTACTTC

v_gene: TRBV6-5
j_gene: TRBJ1-6
d_gene: .
abundance: .
CDR3aa: CASSYESGAPLHF
CDR3nt: TGTGCCAGCAGTTATGAATCAGGGGCACCCCTCCACTTT

v_gene: TRBV7-2
j_gene: TRBJ1-4
d_gene: .
abundance: .
CDR3aa: CASSFGGYGGLFF
CDR3nt: TGTGCCAGCAGCTTCGGGGGTTACGGCGGGCTGTTTTTT

v_gene: TRBV7-9
j_gene: TRBJ1-2
d_gene: TRBD1
abundance: few
CDR3aa: CASSYDGGGVAGYTF
CDR3nt: TGTGCCAGCAGCTACGACGGAGGGGGCGTGGCTGGCTACACCTTC

v_gene: TRBV19
j_gene: TRBJ1-5
d_gene: TRBD1
abundance: .
CDR3aa: CASSTFQGTGNQPQHF
CDR3nt: TGTGCCAGTAGTACCTTTCAAGGGACAGGCAATCAGCCCCAGCATTTT

v_gene: TRBV11-2
j_gene: TRBJ1-6
d_gene: TRBD1
abundance: .
CDR3aa: CASSLVDRGNSPLHF
CDR3nt: TGTGCCAGCAGCTTAGTGGACAGGGGCAATTCACCCCTCCACTTT

v_gene: TRBV6-5
j_gene: TRBJ1-5
d_gene: TRBD1
abundance: .
CDR3aa: CASSSGQGSQPQHF
CDR3nt: TGTGCCAGCAGTTCAGGACAGGGATCTCAGCCCCAGCATTTT

v_gene: TRBV5-1
j_gene: TRBJ2-7
d_gene: .
abundance: .
CDR3aa: CASSFRPGPYEQYF
CDR3nt: TGCGCCAGCAGCTTTCGGCCAGGGCCCTACGAGCAGTACTTC

v_gene: TRBV11-2
j_gene: TRBJ2-5
d_gene: .
abundance: .
CDR3aa: CASSLEAGSETQYF
CDR3nt: TGTGCCAGCAGCTTAGAGGCAGGGTCAGAGACCCAGTACTTC

v_gene: TRBV18
j_gene: TRBJ2-7
d_gene: .
abundance: .
CDR3aa: CASSPRGRVYEQYF
CDR3nt: TGTGCCAGCTCACCCCGGGGAAGGGTATACGAGCAGTACTTC

v_gene: TRBV7-9
j_gene: TRBJ1-2
d_gene: .
abundance: few
CDR3aa: CASSFGQGGGYTF
CDR3nt: TGTGCCAGCAGCTTCGGGCAGGGAGGTGGCTACACCTTC

v_gene: TRBV5-1
j_gene: TRBJ2-3
d_gene: .
abundance: .
CDR3aa: CASSLRQMGTTGTDTQYF
CDR3nt: TGCGCCAGCAGCTTACGACAGATGGGGACCACAGGGACAGATACGCAGTATTTT

v_gene: TRBV5-1
j_gene: TRBJ1-1
d_gene: .
abundance: .
CDR3aa: CASSSTDLNTEAFF
CDR3nt: TGCGCCAGCAGCTCGACAGACCTGAACACTGAAGCTTTCTTT

v_gene: TRBV10-3
j_gene: TRBJ1-4
d_gene: TRBD1
abundance: .
CDR3aa: CAISDNFRDSNEKLFF
CDR3nt: TGTGCCATCAGTGATAACTTCCGGGACAGTAATGAAAAACTGTTTTTT

v_gene: TRBV7-3
j_gene: TRBJ2-1
d_gene: TRBD1
abundance: once
CDR3aa: CASSSGQGDYNEQFF
CDR3nt: TGTGCCAGCAGCTCAGGACAGGGAGATTACAATGAGCAGTTCTTC

v_gene: TRBV5-4
j_gene: TRBJ2-1
d_gene: TRBD2
abundance: .
CDR3aa: CASSSLTSGSSYNEQFF
CDR3nt: TGTGCCAGCAGCTCATTGACTAGCGGGAGCTCCTACAATGAGCAGTTCTTC

v_gene: TRBV5-1
j_gene: TRBJ2-3
d_gene: TRBD1
abundance: .
CDR3aa: CASSLGTGGEWTDTQYF
CDR3nt: TGCGCCAGCAGCTTGGGGACAGGGGGCGAGTGGACAGATACGCAGTATTTT

v_gene: TRBV28
j_gene: TRBJ1-1
d_gene: .
abundance: few
CDR3aa: CASRLGGAEAFF
CDR3nt: TGTGCCAGCAGGTTAGGGGGGGCTGAAGCTTTCTTT

v_gene: TRBV7-9
j_gene: TRBJ2-3
d_gene: TRBD2
abundance: .
CDR3aa: CASSKGSGGADTQYF
CDR3nt: TGTGCCAGCAGCAAGGGCTCCGGGGGGGCAGATACGCAGTATTTT

v_gene: TRBV4-1
j_gene: TRBJ1-5
d_gene: .
abundance: .
CDR3aa: CASSQETGLGQPQHF
CDR3nt: TGCGCCAGCAGCCAAGAAACAGGGTTGGGACAGCCCCAGCATTTT

v_gene: TRBV11-1
j_gene: TRBJ2-2
d_gene: .
abundance: .
CDR3aa: CASSLALSTGELFF
CDR3nt: TGTGCCAGCAGCTTAGCGCTCAGCACCGGGGAGCTGTTTTTT

v_gene: TRBV14
j_gene: TRBJ2-1
d_gene: TRBD2
abundance: .
CDR3aa: CASSQERGGYNEQFF
CDR3nt: TGTGCCAGCAGCCAGGAGCGGGGGGGGTACAATGAGCAGTTCTTC

v_gene: TRBV19
j_gene: TRBJ2-7
d_gene: .
abundance: .
CDR3aa: CASSISPRAGEQYF
CDR3nt: TGTGCCAGTAGTATCTCCCCGCGGGCTGGCGAGCAGTACTTC

v_gene: TRBV25-1
j_gene: TRBJ1-1
d_gene: .
abundance: .
CDR3aa: CASSEFGRGEAFF
CDR3nt: TGTGCCAGCAGTGAATTCGGAAGGGGTGAAGCTTTCTTT